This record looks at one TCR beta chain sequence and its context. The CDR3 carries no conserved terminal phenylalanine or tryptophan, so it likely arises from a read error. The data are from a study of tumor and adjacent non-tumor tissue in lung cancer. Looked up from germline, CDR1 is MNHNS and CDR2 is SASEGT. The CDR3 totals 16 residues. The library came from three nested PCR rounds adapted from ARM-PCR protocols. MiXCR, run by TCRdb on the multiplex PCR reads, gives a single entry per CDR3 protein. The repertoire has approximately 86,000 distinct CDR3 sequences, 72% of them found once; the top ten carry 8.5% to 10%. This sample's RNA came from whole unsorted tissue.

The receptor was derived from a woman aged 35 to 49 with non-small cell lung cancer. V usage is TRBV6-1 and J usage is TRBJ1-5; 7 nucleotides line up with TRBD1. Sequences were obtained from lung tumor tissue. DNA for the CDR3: TGTGCCAGCACCCCCCGGGACAGAGCCTACAATCAGCCTCAGCATTAT. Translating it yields CASTPRDRAYNQPQHY.